This TCR beta chain emerged from a study of shared clonotypes between healthy human individuals. Study in general: The donors, a couple of women and three men, were aged 18 to 49. Findings and caveats of the study: Sampling used blood alone; tissue repertoires probably differ. With several donors compared, 4% to 5% of naive CD4 clonotypes were shared.

Data came from immunoSEQ multiplex PCR; TCRdb stores just in-frame clones and leaves some out. The table shows about 100,000 clones, with about 71% occurring only once. This clone was counted a few times. What it binds is not known. This clonotype was obtained from a woman under 40 in good health. Sequences were obtained from memory CD8+ T cells sorted from blood. Subset here: CD45RO+ cells pooled with CCR7-negative TemRA cells.

The CDR3 here is CASSIAAAAATNEKLFF. The CDR3 DNA sequence: TGTGCCAGTAGTATCGCAGCGGCAGCAGCAACTAATGAAAAACTGTTTTTT. This rearrangement joins TRBV19 to TRBJ1-4; D remains ambiguous. The germline CDR1 and CDR2 sequences are LNHDA and SQIVND (reference sequence). The germline V and J ends were trimmed by 3 bases and 0 bases, with 14 bases remaining between them. The CDR3 extends over 17 amino acids.